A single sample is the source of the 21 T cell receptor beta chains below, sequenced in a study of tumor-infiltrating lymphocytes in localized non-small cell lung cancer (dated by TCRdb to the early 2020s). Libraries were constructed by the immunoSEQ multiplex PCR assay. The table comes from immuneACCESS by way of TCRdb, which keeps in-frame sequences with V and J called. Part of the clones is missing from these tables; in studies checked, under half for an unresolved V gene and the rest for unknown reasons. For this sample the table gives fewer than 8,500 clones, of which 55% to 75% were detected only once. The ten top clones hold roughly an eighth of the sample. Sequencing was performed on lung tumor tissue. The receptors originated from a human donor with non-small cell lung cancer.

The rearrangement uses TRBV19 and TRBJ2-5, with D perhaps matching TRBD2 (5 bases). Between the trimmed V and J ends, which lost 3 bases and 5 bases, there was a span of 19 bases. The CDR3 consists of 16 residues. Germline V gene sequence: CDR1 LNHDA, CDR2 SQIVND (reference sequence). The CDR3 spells CASSMDSIGYLETQYF. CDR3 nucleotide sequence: TGTGCCAGTAGTATGGACTCGATAGGGTACCTCGAGACCCAGTACTTC.

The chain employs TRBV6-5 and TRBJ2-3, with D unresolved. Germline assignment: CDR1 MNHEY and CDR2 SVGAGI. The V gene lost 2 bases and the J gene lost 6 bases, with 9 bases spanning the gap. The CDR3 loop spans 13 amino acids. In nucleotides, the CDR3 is TGTGCCAGCAGTTACCCCGGTGGGGATACGCAGTATTTT. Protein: CASSYPGGDTQYF.

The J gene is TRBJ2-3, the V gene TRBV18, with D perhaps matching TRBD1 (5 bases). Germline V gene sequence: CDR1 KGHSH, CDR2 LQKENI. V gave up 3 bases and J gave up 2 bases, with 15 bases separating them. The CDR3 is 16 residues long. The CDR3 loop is CASSPPGQGNTDTQYF. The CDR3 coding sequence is TGTGCCAGCTCACCCCCAGGGCAAGGCAACACAGATACGCAGTATTTT.

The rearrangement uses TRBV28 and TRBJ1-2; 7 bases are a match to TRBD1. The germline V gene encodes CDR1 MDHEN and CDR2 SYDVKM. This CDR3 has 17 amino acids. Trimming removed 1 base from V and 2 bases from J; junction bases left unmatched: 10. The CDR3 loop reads CASSLYLLQGTNYGYTF. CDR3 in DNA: TGTGCCAGCAGTTTATACTTGCTACAGGGGACGAACTATGGCTACACCTTC.

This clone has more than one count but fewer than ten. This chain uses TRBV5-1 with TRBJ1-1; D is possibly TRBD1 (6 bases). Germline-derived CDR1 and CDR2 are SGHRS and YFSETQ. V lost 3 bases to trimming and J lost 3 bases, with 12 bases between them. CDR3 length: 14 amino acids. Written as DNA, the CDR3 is TGCGCCAGCAGCTGGACCCCAGGGGACACTGAAGCTTTCTTT. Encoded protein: CASSWTPGDTEAFF.

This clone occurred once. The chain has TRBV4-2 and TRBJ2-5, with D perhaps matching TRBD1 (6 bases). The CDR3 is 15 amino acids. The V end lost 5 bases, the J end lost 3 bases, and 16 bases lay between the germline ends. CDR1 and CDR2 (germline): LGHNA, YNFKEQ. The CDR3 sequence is CASSAPTGNEETQYF. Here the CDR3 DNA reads TGTGCCAGCAGCGCCCCAACAGGGAACGAAGAGACCCAGTACTTC.

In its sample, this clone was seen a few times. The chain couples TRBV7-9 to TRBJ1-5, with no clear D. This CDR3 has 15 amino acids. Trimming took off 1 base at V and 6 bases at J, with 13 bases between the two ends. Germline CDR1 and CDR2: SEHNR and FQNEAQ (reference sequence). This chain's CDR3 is CASSLGGIGGQPQHF. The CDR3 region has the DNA TGTGCCAGCAGCTTAGGGGGAATTGGCGGTCAGCCCCAGCATTTT.

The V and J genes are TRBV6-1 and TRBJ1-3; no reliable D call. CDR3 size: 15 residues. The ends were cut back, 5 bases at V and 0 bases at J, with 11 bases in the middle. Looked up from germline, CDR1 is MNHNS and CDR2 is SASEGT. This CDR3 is CASSLEEYSGNTIYF. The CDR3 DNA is TGTGCCAGCAGTCTCGAGGAGTACTCTGGAAACACCATATATTTT.

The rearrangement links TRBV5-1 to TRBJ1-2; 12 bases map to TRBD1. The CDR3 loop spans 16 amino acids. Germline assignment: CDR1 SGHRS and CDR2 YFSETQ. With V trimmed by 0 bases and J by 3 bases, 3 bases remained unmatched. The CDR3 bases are TGCGCCAGCAGCTTGGAGGGACAGGGGGCGGACTATGGCTACACCTTC. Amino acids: CASSLEGQGADYGYTF.

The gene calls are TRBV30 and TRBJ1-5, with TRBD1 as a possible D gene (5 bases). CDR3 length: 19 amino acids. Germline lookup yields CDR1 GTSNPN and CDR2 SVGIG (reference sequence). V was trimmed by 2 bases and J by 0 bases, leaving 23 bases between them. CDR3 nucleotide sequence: TGTGCCTGGAGTCGTCGCCTGTCCCGGGACGGATATAGCAATCAGCCCCAGCATTTT. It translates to CAWSRRLSRDGYSNQPQHF.

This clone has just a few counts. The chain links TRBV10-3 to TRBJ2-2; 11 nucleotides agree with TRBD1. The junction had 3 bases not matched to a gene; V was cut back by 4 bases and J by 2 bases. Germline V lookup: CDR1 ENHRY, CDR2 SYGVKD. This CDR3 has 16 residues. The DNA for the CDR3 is TGTGCCATCAGTGCCGGGACAGGGGGAAACACCGGGGAGCTGTTTTTT. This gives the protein CAISAGTGGNTGELFF.

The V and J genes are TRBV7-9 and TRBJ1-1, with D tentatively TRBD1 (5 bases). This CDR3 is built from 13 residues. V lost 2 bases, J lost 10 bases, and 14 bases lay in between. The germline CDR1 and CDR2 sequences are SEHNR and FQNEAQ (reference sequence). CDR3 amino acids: CASSLPGRSGAFF. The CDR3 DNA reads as TGTGCCAGCAGCTTACCAGGGCGCTCGGGAGCTTTCTTT. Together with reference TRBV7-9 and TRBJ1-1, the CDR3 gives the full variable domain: DTGVSQNPRHKITKRGQNVTFRCDPISEHNRLYWYRQTLGQGPEFLTYFQNEAQLEKSRLLSDRFSAERPKGSFSTLEIQRTEQGDSAMYLCASSLPGRSGAFFGQGTRLTVV.

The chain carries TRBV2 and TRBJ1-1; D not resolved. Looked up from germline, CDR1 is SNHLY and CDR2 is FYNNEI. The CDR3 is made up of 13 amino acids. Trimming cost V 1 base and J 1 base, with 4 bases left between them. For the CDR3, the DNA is TGTGCCAGCAGTGAAGGGGAGAACACTGAAGCTTTCTTT. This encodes CASSEGENTEAFF.

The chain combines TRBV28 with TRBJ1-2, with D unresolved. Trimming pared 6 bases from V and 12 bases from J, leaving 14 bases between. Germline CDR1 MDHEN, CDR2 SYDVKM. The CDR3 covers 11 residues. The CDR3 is CASSSLGHHTF. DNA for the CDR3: TGTGCCAGCAGCTCTCTCGGCCACCACACCTTC.

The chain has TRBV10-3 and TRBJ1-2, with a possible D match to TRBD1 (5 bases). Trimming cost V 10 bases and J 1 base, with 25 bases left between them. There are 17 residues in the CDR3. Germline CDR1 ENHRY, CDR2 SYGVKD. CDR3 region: CATRFPLAGEDNYGYTF. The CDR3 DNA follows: TGTGCCACCAGGTTCCCTCTGGCGGGGGAGGATAACTATGGCTACACCTTC.

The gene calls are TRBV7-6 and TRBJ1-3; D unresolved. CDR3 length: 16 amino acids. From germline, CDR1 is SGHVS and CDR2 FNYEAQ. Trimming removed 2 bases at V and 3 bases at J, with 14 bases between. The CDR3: CASSLSSWVYGNTIYF. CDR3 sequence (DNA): TGTGCCAGCAGCTTAAGTTCCTGGGTGTATGGAAACACCATATATTTT.

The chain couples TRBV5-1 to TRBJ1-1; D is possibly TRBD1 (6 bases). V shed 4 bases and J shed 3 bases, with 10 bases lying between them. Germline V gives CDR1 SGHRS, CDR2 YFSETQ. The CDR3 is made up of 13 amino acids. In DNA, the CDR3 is TGCGCCAGCAGCCCTAGGGGGGACACTGAAGCTTTCTTT. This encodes CASSPRGDTEAFF.

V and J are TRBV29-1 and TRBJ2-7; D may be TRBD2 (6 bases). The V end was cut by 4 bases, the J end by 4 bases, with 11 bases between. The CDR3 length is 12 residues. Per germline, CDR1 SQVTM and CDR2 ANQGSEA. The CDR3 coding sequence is TGCAGCGTTGTCGGGGACTGGTACGAGCAGTACTTC. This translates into CSVVGDWYEQYF.

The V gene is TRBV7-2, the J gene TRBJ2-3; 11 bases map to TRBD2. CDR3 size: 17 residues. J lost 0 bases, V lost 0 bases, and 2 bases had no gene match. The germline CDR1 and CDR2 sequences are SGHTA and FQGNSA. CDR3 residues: CASSLASGGASTDTQYF. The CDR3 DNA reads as TGTGCCAGCAGCTTAGCTAGCGGGGGGGCTAGCACAGATACGCAGTATTTT.

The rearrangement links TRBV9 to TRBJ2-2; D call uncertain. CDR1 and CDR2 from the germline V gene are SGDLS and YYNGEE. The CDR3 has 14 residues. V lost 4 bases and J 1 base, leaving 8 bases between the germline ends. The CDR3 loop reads CASSIYLNTGELFF. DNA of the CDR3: TGTGCCAGCAGCATATATCTGAACACCGGGGAGCTGTTTTTT.

This CDR3 is CASSFRSNTGELFF. Here the CDR3 DNA reads TGTGCCAGCAGCTTCCGAAGTAACACCGGGGAGCTGTTTTTT. The chain combines TRBV5-4 with TRBJ2-2; unclear D gene. The CDR3 has 14 residues. V was clipped by 2 bases and J by 2 bases, with 7 bases between them. In germline, CDR1 is SGHNT, CDR2 YYREEE (reference sequence).